The 17 T cell receptor beta chains below were found in one sample sequenced in a study of blood T cell repertoires in COVID-19. Assay: immunoSEQ multiplex PCR; the TCRdb copy retains only in-frame clones and omits some. The sample yields around 200,000 clones, around nine tenths seen once. The sequenced material came from peripheral blood. The origin of the receptors is a man between 18 and 35 years old with active or convalescent COVID-19.

V usage is TRBV10-3 and J usage is TRBJ1-2, with 8 bases fitting TRBD1. The germline V gene encodes CDR1 ENHRY and CDR2 SYGVKD. Germline trimming cut 4 bases from V and 3 bases from J; bases unmatched to any gene: 13. The CDR3 length is 17 residues. Here the CDR3 DNA reads TGTGCCATCAGTGGCTCCGGGACGGAGACAGGGGACTATGGCTACACCTTC. It is translated as CAISGSGTETGDYGYTF.

This CDR3 is CASSTQQGQPQHF. CDR3 nucleotide sequence: TGTGCCAGTAGTACACAACAGGGCCAGCCCCAGCATTTT. V and J are TRBV19 and TRBJ1-5; possible D gene TRBD1, 6 bases. Trimming took off 4 bases at V and 7 bases at J, with 11 bases between the two ends. CDR3 size: 13 residues. The germline gives CDR1 LNHDA, CDR2 SQIVND (reference sequence).

The chain carries TRBV3-1 (or the pseudogene TRBV3-2) and TRBJ1-2; D may be TRBD1 (5 bases). The CDR3 covers 14 residues. CDR1 and CDR2 (germline): LGHDT, YNNKEL (reference sequence). Trimming pared 2 bases from V and 3 bases from J, leaving 10 bases between. The CDR3 nucleotides read TGTGCCAGCAGCCAATTGGGGGGACACTATGGCTACACCTTC. This gives the protein CASSQLGGHYGYTF.

This clone was counted once. This specimen includes other DNA sequences encoding the same CDR3. The chain is built from TRBV19 and TRBJ1-4; 8 positions agree with TRBD1. The CDR3 is 14 residues long. Germline V gene data show CDR1 as LNHDA and CDR2 as SQIVND (reference sequence). J was trimmed by 8 bases and V by 2 bases; bases with no gene match: 4. The CDR3 protein is CASSIQGAREKLFF. DNA for the CDR3: TGTGCCAGTAGTATACAGGGGGCCCGGGAAAAACTGTTTTTT.

The chain carries TRBV5-1 and TRBJ1-2; no definite D call. Trimming took off 3 bases at V and 8 bases at J, with 14 bases between the two ends. The CDR3 consists of 13 residues. CDR1 SGHRS and CDR2 YFSETQ come from the germline V gene. Here the CDR3 DNA reads TGCGCCAGCAGCTCAAGAGGGATTGACGGCTACACCTTC. Amino acids: CASSSRGIDGYTF. The complete variable domain, with remaining parts taken from reference TRBV5-1 and TRBJ1-2, reads KAGVTQTPRYLIKTRGQQVTLSCSPISGHRSVSWYQQTPGQGLQFLFEYFSETQRNKGNFPGRFSGRQFSNSRSEMNVSTLELGDSALYLCASSSRGIDGYTFGSGTRLTVV.

The J gene is TRBJ2-7, the V gene TRBV16; 11 nucleotides agree with TRBD1. Germline loops: CDR1 KGHSY, CDR2 FQNENV. The V segment lost 0 bases and the J segment 4 bases; nucleotides outside the gene matches: 5. This CDR3 has 16 amino acids. CDR3 residues: CASSQSGTGGKYEQYF. The CDR3 DNA follows: TGTGCCAGCAGCCAATCGGGGACAGGGGGAAAATACGAGCAGTACTTC. Combining the CDR3 with reference TRBV16 and TRBJ2-7 gives the whole variable domain GEEVAQTPKHLVRGEGQKAKLYCAPIKGHSYVFWYQQVLKNEFKFLISFQNENVFDETGMPKERFSAKCLPNSPCSLEIQATKLEDSAVYFCASSQSGTGGKYEQYFGPGTRLTVT.

The CDR3 DNA reads TGTGCCAGCAGGTCAGGGGGGCGGGATCAGCCCCAGCATTTT. Translating it yields CASRSGGRDQPQHF. The chain has TRBV6-5 and TRBJ1-5; 7 bases match TRBD1. The CDR3 is 14 residues long. Trimming removed 6 bases from V and 5 bases from J; junction bases left unmatched: 7. Germline V gives CDR1 MNHEY, CDR2 SVGAGI.

This clone showed up just once. The chain links TRBV28 to TRBJ1-6; D remains unclear. Germline-derived CDR1 and CDR2 are MDHEN and SYDVKM. This CDR3 contains 10 residues. V lost 9 bases, J lost 14 bases, and 11 bases lay in between. In DNA, the CDR3 is TGTGCCAGTGGAGGATCTGCCCTCCACTTT. Its protein is CASGGSALHF.

The chain combines TRBV2 with TRBJ1-5; TRBD1 aligns across 7 bases. CDR3 length equals 14 residues. CDR1 is SNHLY and CDR2 is FYNNEI in the germline V gene. The V and J ends lost 7 bases and 6 bases, in that order; junction bases with no gene match: 9. The CDR3 is CASTQQGMRQPQHF. CDR3 nucleotides: TGTGCCAGCACCCAACAGGGGATGCGTCAGCCCCAGCATTTT. The whole variable domain, remainder taken from reference TRBV2 and TRBJ1-5, is EPEVTQTPSHQVTQMGQEVILRCVPISNHLYFYWYRQILGQKVEFLVSFYNNEISEKSEIFDDQFSVERPDGSNFTLKIRSTKLEDSAMYFCASTQQGMRQPQHFGDGTRLSIL.

The chain combines TRBV5-4 with TRBJ1-1; D gene ambiguous. Germline lookup yields CDR1 SGHNT and CDR2 YYREEE (reference sequence). This CDR3 is built from 13 residues. Deletions cut 2 bases from V and 11 bases from J, with 16 bases between. CDR3 protein: CASSFSSLDGAFF. CDR3 DNA sequence: TGTGCCAGCAGCTTTTCTAGCCTGGACGGGGCTTTCTTT.

This clone was counted at least ten times. The rearrangement links TRBV4-2 to TRBJ2-1, with 11 bases that match TRBD2. V lost 0 bases, J lost 7 bases, and 5 bases stayed unmatched. In germline, CDR1 is LGHNA, CDR2 YNFKEQ. CDR3 length: 16 amino acids. CDR3: CASSQDPTSGSNEQFF. DNA for the CDR3: TGTGCCAGCAGCCAAGATCCCACTAGCGGGAGTAATGAGCAGTTCTTC.

This clone was seen more than once but under ten times. The gene calls are TRBV30 and TRBJ1-2, with D perhaps TRBD1 (6 bases). The CDR3 covers 12 residues. The V end was cut by 4 bases, the J end by 3 bases, with 9 bases between. Looked up from germline, CDR1 is GTSNPN and CDR2 is SVGIG (reference sequence). The CDR3 reads CAWTGADYGYTF. The CDR3 DNA reads as TGTGCCTGGACAGGGGCCGACTATGGCTACACCTTC.

The chain carries TRBV4-2 and TRBJ2-1, with D perhaps matching TRBD2 (5 bases). This CDR3 contains 17 residues. Trimming removed 0 bases from V and 0 bases from J, with 12 bases in between. Per the germline V gene, CDR1 is LGHNA and CDR2 is YNFKEQ. CDR3 nucleotide sequence: TGTGCCAGCAGCCAAGACCGGCGGGTTAGCTCCTACAATGAGCAGTTCTTC. Translation: CASSQDRRVSSYNEQFF.

The gene calls are TRBV15 and TRBJ1-6; 9 nucleotides agree with TRBD1. Trimming at V came to 1 base and at J to 8 bases, leaving 6 bases not matched to a gene. CDR1 and CDR2 (germline): LNHNV, YYDKDF (reference sequence). This CDR3 comprises 16 residues. DNA for the CDR3: TGTGCCACCAGCAGAGTCTTGACAGGGGGATATTCACCCCTCCACTTT. Translated, it gives CATSRVLTGGYSPLHF.

This clone was picked up one time. The chain employs TRBV19 and TRBJ1-5; 8 positions agree with TRBD1. The CDR3 is made up of 15 amino acids. The germline V gene has CDR1 LNHDA and CDR2 SQIVND (reference sequence). V was clipped by 4 bases and J by 2 bases; unmatched bases: 4. CDR3 bases: TGTGCCAGTAGTAAGACAGGGGACGGCAATCAGCCCCAGCATTTT. Translation gives CASSKTGDGNQPQHF.

The V and J genes are TRBV5-1 and TRBJ2-3; 11 nucleotides agree with TRBD2. This CDR3 comprises 17 residues. Germline-derived CDR1 and CDR2 are SGHRS and YFSETQ. After removal of 2 bases from V and 1 base from J, the junction contained 6 bases not matched to a gene. The CDR3 region has the DNA TGCGCCAGCAGCTTATCGGCACTAGCGGGAGGCACAGATACGCAGTATTTT. Its protein is CASSLSALAGGTDTQYF.

This clone was counted between two and nine times. Other DNA variants within this sample encode the same CDR3. This chain joins TRBV7-3 and TRBJ1-1, with unresolved D. V lost 1 base and J lost 1, with 4 bases in between. CDR3 size: 13 residues. Germline loops: CDR1 SGHTA, CDR2 FQGTGA. For the CDR3, the DNA is TGTGCCAGCAGCTTAAATAGGAACACTGAAGCTTTCTTT. It translates to CASSLNRNTEAFF.